This T cell receptor (beta chain) was sequenced during a study of blood T cell repertoires in COVID-19. Sequencing used immunoSEQ multiplex PCR; TCRdb keeps in-frame clones, though not all of them. The sample lists 400,000 or so clones; 80% to 90% were seen once. V shed 7 bases, J shed 4 bases, and the junction held 13 bases outside the gene matches. The CDR3 spans 18 residues. Germline V gene data show CDR1 as SEHNR and CDR2 as FQNEAQ (reference sequence). The chain recombines TRBV7-9 with TRBJ2-1; 13 bases line up with TRBD2. The sequence was obtained from a man younger than 40 who had recovered from COVID-19. Sequencing was done on a sample of PBMCs or T cells enriched from blood (not recorded which). CDR3 in amino acids: CASISPKLAGGPYNEQFF. CDR3 nucleotide sequence: TGTGCCAGCATCTCACCCAAACTAGCGGGAGGGCCTTACAATGAGCAGTTCTTC. The variable domain in full, with the rest retrieved from reference TRBV7-9 and TRBJ2-1, is DTGVSQNPRHKITKRGQNVTFRCDPISEHNRLYWYRQTLGQGPEFLTYFQNEAQLEKSRLLSDRFSAERPKGSFSTLEIQRTEQGDSAMYLCASISPKLAGGPYNEQFFGPGTRLTVL.